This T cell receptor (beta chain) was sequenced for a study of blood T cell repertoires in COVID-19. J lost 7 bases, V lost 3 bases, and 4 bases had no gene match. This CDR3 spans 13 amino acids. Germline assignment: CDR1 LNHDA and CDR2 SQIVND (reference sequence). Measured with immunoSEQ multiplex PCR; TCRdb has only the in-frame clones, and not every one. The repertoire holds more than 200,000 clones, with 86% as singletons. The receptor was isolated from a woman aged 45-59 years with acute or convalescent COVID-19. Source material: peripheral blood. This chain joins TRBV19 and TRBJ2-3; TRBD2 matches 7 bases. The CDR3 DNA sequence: TGTGCCAGTAGTATCGGGACTACGCATACGCAGTATTTT. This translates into CASSIGTTHTQYF.